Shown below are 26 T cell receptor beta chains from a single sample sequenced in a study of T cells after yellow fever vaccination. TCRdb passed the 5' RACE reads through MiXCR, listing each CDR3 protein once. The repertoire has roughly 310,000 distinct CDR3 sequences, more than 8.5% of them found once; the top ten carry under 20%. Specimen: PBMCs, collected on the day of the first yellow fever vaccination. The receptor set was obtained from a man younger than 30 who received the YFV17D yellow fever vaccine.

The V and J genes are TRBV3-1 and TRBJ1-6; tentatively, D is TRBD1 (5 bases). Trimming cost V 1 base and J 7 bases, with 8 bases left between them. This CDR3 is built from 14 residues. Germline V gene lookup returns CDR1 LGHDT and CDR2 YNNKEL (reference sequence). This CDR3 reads CASSQVDSNSPLHF. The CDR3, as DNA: TGTGCCAGCAGCCAAGTAGACAGCAATTCACCCCTCCACTTT.

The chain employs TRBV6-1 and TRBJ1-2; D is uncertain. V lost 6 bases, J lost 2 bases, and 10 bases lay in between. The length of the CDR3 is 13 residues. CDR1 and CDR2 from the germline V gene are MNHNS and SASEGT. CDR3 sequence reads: CASSGRENYGYTF. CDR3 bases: TGTGCCAGCAGCGGACGGGAAAACTATGGCTACACCTTC.

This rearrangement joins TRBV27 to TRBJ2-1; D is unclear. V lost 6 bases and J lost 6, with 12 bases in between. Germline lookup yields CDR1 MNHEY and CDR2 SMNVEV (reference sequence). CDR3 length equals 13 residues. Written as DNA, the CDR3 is TGTGCCAGCAGCCACCTCCCAGCCAATGAGCAGTTCTTC. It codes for CASSHLPANEQFF.

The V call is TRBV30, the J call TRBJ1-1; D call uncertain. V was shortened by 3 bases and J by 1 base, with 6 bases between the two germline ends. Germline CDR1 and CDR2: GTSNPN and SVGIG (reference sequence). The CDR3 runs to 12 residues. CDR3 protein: CAWREGNTEAFF. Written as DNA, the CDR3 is TGTGCCTGGAGAGAGGGGAACACTGAAGCTTTCTTT.

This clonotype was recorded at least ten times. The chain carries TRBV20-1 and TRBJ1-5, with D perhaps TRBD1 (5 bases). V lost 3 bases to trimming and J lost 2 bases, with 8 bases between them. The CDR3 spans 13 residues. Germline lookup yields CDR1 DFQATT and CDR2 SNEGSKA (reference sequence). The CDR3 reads CSARGHGNQPQHF. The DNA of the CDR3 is TGCAGTGCTAGGGGGCACGGCAATCAGCCCCAGCATTTT.

For the CDR3, the DNA is TGTGCCAGCAGTCCTTACACACGGCACACTGAAGCTTTCTTT. Its protein product is CASSPYTRHTEAFF. The chain recombines TRBV28 with TRBJ1-1; unclear D gene. Deletions cut 5 bases from V and 3 bases from J, with 13 bases between. There are 14 residues in the CDR3. Germline V gene lookup returns CDR1 MDHEN and CDR2 SYDVKM.

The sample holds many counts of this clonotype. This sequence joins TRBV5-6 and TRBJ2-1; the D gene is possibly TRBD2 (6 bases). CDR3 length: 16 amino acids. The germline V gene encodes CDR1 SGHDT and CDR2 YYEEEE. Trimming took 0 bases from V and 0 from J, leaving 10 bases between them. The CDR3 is CASSLGAGSSYNEQFF. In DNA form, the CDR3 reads TGTGCCAGCAGCTTGGGTGCGGGAAGCTCCTACAATGAGCAGTTCTTC.

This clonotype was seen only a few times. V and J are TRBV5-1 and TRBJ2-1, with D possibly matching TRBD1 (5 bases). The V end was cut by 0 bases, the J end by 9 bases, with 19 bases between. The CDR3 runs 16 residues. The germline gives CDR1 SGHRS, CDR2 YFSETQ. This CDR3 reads CASSLGATARWSEQFF. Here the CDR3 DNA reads TGCGCCAGCAGCTTGGGGGCGACAGCTCGGTGGAGTGAGCAGTTCTTC.

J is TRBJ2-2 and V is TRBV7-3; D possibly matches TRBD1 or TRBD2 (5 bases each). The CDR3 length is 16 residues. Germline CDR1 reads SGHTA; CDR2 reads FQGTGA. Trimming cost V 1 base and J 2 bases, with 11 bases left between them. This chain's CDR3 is CASSLSFGANTGELFF. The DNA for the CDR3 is TGTGCCAGCAGCTTAAGCTTCGGGGCCAACACCGGGGAGCTGTTTTTT.

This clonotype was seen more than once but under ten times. The CDR3 region has the DNA TGCGCCAGCAGCTCGGGACGGAATGAAAAACTGTTTTTT. It translates to CASSSGRNEKLFF. The genes are TRBV5-1 and TRBJ1-4, with a possible D match to TRBD1 (5 bases). Germline CDR1 is SGHRS and CDR2 is YFSETQ. Trimming left V 3 bases short and J 5 bases short, with 8 bases between. The CDR3 has 13 residues.

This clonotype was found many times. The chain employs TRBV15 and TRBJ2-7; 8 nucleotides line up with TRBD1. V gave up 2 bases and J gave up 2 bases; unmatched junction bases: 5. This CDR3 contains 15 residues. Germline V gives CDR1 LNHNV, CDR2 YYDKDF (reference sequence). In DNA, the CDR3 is TGTGCCACCAGCAGAACGGGACAGGTACCCTACGAGCAGTACGTC. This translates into CATSRTGQVPYEQYV.

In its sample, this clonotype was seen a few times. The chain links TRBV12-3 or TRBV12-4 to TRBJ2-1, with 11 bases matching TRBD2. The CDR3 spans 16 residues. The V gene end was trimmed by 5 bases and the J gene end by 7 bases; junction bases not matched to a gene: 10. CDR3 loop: CASSPDIAGGGNEQFF. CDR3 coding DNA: TGTGCCAGCAGTCCCGATATAGCGGGGGGGGGGAATGAGCAGTTCTTC.

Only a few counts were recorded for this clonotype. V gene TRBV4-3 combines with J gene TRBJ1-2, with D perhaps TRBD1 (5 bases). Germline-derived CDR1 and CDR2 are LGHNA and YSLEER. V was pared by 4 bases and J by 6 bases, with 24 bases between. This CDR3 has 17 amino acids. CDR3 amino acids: CASSPMTVSVKVHGYTF. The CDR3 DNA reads TGCGCCAGCAGCCCTATGACAGTTAGTGTAAAGGTCCATGGCTACACCTTC.

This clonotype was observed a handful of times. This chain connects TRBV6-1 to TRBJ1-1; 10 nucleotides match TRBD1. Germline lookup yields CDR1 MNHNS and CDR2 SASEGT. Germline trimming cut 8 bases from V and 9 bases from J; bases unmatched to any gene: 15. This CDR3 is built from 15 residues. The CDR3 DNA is TGTGCCAGCCAAAAGTTACGGGACAGGGGATCTCAAGCTTTCTTT. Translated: CASQKLRDRGSQAFF.

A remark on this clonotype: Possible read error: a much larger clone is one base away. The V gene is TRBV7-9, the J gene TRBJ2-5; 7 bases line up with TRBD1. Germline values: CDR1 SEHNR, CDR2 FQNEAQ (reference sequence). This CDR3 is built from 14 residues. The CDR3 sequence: CASSSPKGTEIQYF. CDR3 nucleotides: TGTGCCAGCAGCTCGCCTAAGGGGACAGAGATCCAGTACTTC.

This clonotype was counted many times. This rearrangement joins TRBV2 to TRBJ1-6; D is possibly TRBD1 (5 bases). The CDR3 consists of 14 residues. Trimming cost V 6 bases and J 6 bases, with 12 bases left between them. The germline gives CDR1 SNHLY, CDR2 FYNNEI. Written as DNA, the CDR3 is TGTGCCAGCAGGGGGGGAATTGGTAATTCACCCCTCCACTTT. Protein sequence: CASRGGIGNSPLHF.

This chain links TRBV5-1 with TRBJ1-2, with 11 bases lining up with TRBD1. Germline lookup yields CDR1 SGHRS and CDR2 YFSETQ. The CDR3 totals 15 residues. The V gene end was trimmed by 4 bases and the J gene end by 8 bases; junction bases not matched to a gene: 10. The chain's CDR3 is CASSRTGGEWDGYTF. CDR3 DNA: TGCGCCAGCAGCCGGACAGGGGGCGAGTGGGACGGCTACACCTTC. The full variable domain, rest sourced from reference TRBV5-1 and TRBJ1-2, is KAGVTQTPRYLIKTRGQQVTLSCSPISGHRSVSWYQQTPGQGLQFLFEYFSETQRNKGNFPGRFSGRQFSNSRSEMNVSTLELGDSALYLCASSRTGGEWDGYTFGSGTRLTVV.

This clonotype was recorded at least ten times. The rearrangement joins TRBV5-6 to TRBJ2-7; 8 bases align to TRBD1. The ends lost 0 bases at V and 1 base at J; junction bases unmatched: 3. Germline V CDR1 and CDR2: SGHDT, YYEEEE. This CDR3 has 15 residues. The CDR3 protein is CASSLAYRGSYEQYV. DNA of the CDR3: TGTGCCAGCAGCTTGGCCTACAGGGGGTCCTACGAGCAGTACGTC.

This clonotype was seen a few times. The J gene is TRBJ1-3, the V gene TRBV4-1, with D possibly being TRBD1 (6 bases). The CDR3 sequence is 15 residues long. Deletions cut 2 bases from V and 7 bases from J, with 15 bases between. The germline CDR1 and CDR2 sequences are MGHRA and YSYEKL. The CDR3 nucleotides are TGCGCCAGCAGCCAAACCACGACAGGCCGGAACACCATATATTTT. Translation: CASSQTTTGRNTIYF.

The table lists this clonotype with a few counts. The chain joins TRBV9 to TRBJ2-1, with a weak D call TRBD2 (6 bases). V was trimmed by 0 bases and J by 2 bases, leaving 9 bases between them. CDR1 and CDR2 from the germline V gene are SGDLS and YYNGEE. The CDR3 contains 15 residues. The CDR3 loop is CASSVVGLPYNEQFF. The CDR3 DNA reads TGTGCCAGCAGCGTAGTGGGACTCCCCTACAATGAGCAGTTCTTC. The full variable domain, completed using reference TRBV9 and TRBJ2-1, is DSGVTQTPKHLITATGQRVTLRCSPRSGDLSVYWYQQSLDQGLQFLIQYYNGEERAKGNILERFSAQQFPDLHSELNLSSLELGDSALYFCASSVVGLPYNEQFFGPGTRLTVL.

The CDR3, as DNA: TGTGCCAGCAGCGCCCGCGCCGCTCTATCGACTAGCGTCTCCTACAATGAGCAGTTCTTC. Translating gives CASSARAALSTSVSYNEQFF. V gene TRBV7-8 combines with J gene TRBJ2-1; TRBD2 aligns across 8 bases. J lost 0 bases, V lost 5 bases, and 18 bases had no gene match. The CDR3 is 20 amino acids. The germline V gene has CDR1 SGHVS and CDR2 FQNEAQ. The entire variable domain, with the rest obtained from reference TRBV7-8 and TRBJ2-1, is as follows: GAGVSQSPRYKVAKRGQDVALRCDPISGHVSLFWYQQALGQGPEFLTYFQNEAQLDKSGLPSDRFFAERPEGSVSTLKIQRTQQEDSAVYLCASSARAALSTSVSYNEQFFGPGTRLTVL.

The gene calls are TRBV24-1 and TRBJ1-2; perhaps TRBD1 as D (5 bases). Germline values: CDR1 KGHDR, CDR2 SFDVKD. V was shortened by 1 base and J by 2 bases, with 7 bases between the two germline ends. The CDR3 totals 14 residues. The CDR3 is CATSDFPGNYGYTF. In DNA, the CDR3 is TGTGCCACCAGTGATTTCCCAGGGAACTATGGCTACACCTTC.

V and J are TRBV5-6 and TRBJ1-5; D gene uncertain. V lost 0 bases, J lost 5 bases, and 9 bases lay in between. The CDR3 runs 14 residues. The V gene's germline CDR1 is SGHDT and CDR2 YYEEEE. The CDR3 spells CASSLGGMDQPQHF. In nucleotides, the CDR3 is TGTGCCAGCAGCTTGGGGGGAATGGATCAGCCCCAGCATTTT. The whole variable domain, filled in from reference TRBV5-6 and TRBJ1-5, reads DAGVTQSPTHLIKTRGQQVTLRCSPKSGHDTVSWYQQALGQGPQFIFQYYEEEERQRGNFPDRFSGHQFPNYSSELNVNALLLGDSALYLCASSLGGMDQPQHFGDGTRLSIL.

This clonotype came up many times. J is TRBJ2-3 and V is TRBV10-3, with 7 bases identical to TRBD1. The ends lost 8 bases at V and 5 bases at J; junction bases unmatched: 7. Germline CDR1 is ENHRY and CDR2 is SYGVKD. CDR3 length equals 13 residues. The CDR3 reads CAIGTGDLDTQYF. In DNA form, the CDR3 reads TGTGCCATCGGAACAGGGGATTTAGATACGCAGTATTTT.

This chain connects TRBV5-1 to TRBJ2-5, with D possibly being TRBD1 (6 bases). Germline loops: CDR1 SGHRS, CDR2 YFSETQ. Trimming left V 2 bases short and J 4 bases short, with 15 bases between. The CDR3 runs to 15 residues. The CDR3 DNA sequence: TGCGCCAGCAGCTTCGGCAGGGGAGTTGGAGAGACCCAGTACTTC. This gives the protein CASSFGRGVGETQYF.

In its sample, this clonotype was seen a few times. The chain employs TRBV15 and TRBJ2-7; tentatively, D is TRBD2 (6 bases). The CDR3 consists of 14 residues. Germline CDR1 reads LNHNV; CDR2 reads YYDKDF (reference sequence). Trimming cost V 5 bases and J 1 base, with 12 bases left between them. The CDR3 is CATSLRRASYEQYF. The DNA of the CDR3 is TGTGCCACCAGCCTCAGGAGGGCTTCCTACGAGCAGTACTTC.